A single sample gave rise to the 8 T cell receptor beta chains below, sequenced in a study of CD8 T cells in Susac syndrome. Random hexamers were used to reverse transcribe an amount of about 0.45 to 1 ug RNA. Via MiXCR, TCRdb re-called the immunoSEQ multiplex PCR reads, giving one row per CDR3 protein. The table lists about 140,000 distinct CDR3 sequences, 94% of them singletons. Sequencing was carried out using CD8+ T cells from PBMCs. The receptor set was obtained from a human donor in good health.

CDR3 DNA sequence: TGTGCCAGCAGCTATCTAGCGGGAGACACCTACGAGCAGTACTTC. Amino acid sequence: CASSYLAGDTYEQYF. The gene calls are TRBV28 and TRBJ2-7; 10 nucleotides agree with TRBD2. The V gene's germline CDR1 is MDHEN and CDR2 SYDVKM. The CDR3 consists of 15 residues. J was trimmed by 2 bases and V by 6 bases; bases with no gene match: 7.

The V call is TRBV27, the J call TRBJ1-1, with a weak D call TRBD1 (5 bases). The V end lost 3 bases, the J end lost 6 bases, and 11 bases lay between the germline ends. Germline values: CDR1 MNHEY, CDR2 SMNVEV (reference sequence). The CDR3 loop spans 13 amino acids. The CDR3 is CASSFGARAEAFF. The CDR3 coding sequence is TGTGCCAGCAGTTTCGGGGCGCGGGCTGAAGCTTTCTTT.

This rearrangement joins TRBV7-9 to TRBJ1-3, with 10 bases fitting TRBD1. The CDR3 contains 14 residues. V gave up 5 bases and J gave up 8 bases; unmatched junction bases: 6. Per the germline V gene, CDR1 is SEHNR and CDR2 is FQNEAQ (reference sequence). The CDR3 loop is CASSRRDRGHTIYF. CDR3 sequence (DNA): TGTGCCAGCAGCAGAAGAGACAGGGGGCACACCATATATTTT.

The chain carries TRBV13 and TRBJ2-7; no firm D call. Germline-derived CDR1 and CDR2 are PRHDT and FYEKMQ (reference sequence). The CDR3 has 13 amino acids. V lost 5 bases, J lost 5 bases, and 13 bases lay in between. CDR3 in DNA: TGTGCCAGCAGCCCCCGGCTAGACCACGAGCAGTACTTC. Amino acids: CASSPRLDHEQYF.

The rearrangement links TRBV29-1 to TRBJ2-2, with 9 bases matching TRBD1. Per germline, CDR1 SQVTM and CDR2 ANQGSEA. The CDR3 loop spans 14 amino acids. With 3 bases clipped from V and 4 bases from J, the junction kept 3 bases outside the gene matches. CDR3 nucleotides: TGCAGCGTTGATGCGGACAGGGGCACCGGGGAGCTGTTTTTT. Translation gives CSVDADRGTGELFF.

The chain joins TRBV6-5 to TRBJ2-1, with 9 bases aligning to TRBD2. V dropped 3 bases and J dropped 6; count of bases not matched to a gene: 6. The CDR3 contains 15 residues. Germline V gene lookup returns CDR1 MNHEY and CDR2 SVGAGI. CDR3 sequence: CASSYRAGGPNEQFF. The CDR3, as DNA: TGTGCCAGCAGTTATCGGGCGGGAGGGCCCAATGAGCAGTTCTTC.

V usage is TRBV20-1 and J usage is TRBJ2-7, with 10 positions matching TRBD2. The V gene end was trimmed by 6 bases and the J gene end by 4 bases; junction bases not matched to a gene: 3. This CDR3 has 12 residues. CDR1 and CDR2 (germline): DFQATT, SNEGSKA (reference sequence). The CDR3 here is CSAQTSGYEQYF. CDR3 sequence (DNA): TGCAGTGCCCAGACTAGCGGGTACGAGCAGTACTTC.

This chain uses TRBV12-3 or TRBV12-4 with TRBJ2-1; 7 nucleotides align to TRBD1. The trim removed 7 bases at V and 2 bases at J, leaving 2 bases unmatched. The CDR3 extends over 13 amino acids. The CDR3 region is CASTTGAYNEQFF. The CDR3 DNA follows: TGTGCCAGCACCACAGGGGCCTACAATGAGCAGTTCTTC.